A few counts support the clone carrying this T cell receptor beta chain. Its antigen is unknown. The authors ran a second PCR of roughly 6 to 12 cycles using a sample-barcoded 5' primer and a J-beta primer mix. TCRdb recomputed calls from the 5' RACE reads with MiXCR, one row per CDR3 protein. The sample has approximately 360,000 distinct CDR3 sequences; about 52% are singletons. The data stem from a study of blood T cells in healthy people across ages. General study points: The donors' CMV status was not determined, possibly confounding changes in expanded clonotypes.

The CDR3 totals 13 residues. Germline CDR1 and CDR2: SQVTM and ANQGSEA. V lost 4 bases, J lost 0 bases, and 9 bases lay in between. This receptor was obtained from a man aged 60 to 69 in good health. Sequencing input: blood. The rearrangement links TRBV29-1 to TRBJ1-2; unclear D gene. The CDR3 protein is CSVGIQANYGYTF. The CDR3 nucleotides are TGCAGCGTTGGAATTCAGGCTAACTATGGCTACACCTTC.